What follows are 27 T cell receptor beta chains derived from one specimen sequenced in a study of identical twins. TCRdb reprocessed the 5' RACE reads via MiXCR and lists one record per CDR3 protein. The data contain hundreds of thousands of distinct CDR3 sequences, 15% to 20% of them singletons. These same data were also listed under a study on T cells expressing NK-cell markers.

Sequenced: PBMCs. The receptors were gathered from a woman aged 18-29 years in good health.

This clonotype appeared a few times. The rearrangement links TRBV10-3 to TRBJ1-2; D possibly corresponds to TRBD1 (5 bases). The CDR3 has 16 amino acids. The germline gives CDR1 ENHRY, CDR2 SYGVKD. The V end lost 2 bases, the J end lost 3 bases, and 16 bases lay between the germline ends. CDR3 protein: CAISERPGPGDYGYTF. DNA of the CDR3: TGTGCCATCAGTGAGAGGCCAGGCCCGGGGGACTATGGCTACACCTTC.

This clonotype occurred a few times. This may come from a read error, since a much larger clone is one base off. The V call is TRBV30, the J call TRBJ2-1; D is perhaps TRBD2 (5 bases). In germline, CDR1 is GTSNPN, CDR2 SVGIG (reference sequence). Trimming stripped 2 bases from V and 6 bases from J, with 5 bases between. This CDR3 is built from 11 residues. CDR3 nucleotides: TGTGCCTGGAGTCGGGGCAATGAGCAGTTCTTC. Residues: CAWSRGNEQFF.

V is TRBV20-1 and J is TRBJ2-1, with 9 bases lining up with TRBD2. The CDR3 has 16 residues. V lost 0 bases to trimming and J lost 10 bases; unmatched junction nucleotides: 13. Germline CDR1 is DFQATT and CDR2 is SNEGSKA (reference sequence). DNA for the CDR3: TGCAGTGCTAGAGATCGTAGGGCGGGAGGGCTACGGGAGCAGTTCTTC. Translated, it gives CSARDRRAGGLREQFF.

This clonotype came up a few times. The chain is built from TRBV5-6 and TRBJ2-5, with unresolved D. There are 13 residues in the CDR3. With 1 base removed from V and 4 bases from J, the gap between germline ends came to 8 bases. The V gene's germline CDR1 is SGHDT and CDR2 YYEEEE. The DNA of the CDR3 is TGTGCCAGCAGCTTGATGGGTATAGAGACCCAGTACTTC. Protein: CASSLMGIETQYF.

The V call is TRBV20-1, the J call TRBJ2-3; 8 bases align to TRBD2. The germline V gene has CDR1 DFQATT and CDR2 SNEGSKA (reference sequence). Trimming at V came to 6 bases and at J to 3 bases, leaving 11 bases not matched to a gene. This CDR3 spans 15 amino acids. The DNA for the CDR3 is TGCAGTGCCTTGGCGGGGGGCCGGGGAACAGATACGCAGTATTTT. It specifies CSALAGGRGTDTQYF.

This clonotype came up a few times. The gene calls are TRBV6-1 and TRBJ1-1, with a possible D match to TRBD1 (5 bases). In germline, CDR1 is MNHNS, CDR2 SASEGT. The CDR3 spans 14 residues. V lost 6 bases, J lost 2 bases, and 13 bases lay in between. The CDR3 DNA reads TGTGCCAGCAGATCCCAGAGGGGAAACACTGAAGCTTTCTTT. This translates into CASRSQRGNTEAFF.

This clonotype has a handful of counts. This rearrangement joins TRBV6-5 to TRBJ2-7, with D possibly called TRBD1 or TRBD2 (6 bases each). This CDR3 spans 14 amino acids. Germline CDR1 reads MNHEY; CDR2 reads SVGAGI. V shed 2 bases and J shed 5 bases, with 13 bases lying between them. CDR3 nucleotide sequence: TGTGCCAGCAGTTACGTTCCGGGGGCAAACGAGCAGTACTTC. Residues: CASSYVPGANEQYF.

The rearrangement uses TRBV11-2 and TRBJ2-5; D gene unclear. Trimming took off 2 bases at V and 5 bases at J, with 9 bases between the two ends. CDR1 and CDR2 (germline): SGHAT, FQNNGV. The CDR3 loop spans 13 amino acids. The CDR3 loop is CASSLYSGETQYF. For the CDR3, the DNA is TGTGCCAGCAGCTTATACAGTGGGGAGACCCAGTACTTC.

This clonotype showed up just a few times. The V and J genes are TRBV12-5 and TRBJ2-1; D may match TRBD1 or TRBD2 (5 bases each). Germline CDR1 is LGHNT and CDR2 is FRNRAP. The CDR3 length is 17 residues. Trimming removed 0 bases at V and 4 bases at J, with 16 bases between. The CDR3 bases are TGTGCTAGTGGTTTGGTTCTCTTGGGGGATTCTTACAATGAGCAGTTCTTC. It is translated as CASGLVLLGDSYNEQFF.

This clonotype has a handful of counts. This rearrangement joins TRBV6-5 to TRBJ2-1, with 9 bases that match TRBD2. The J segment lost 5 bases and the V segment lost 4 bases, leaving 9 bases of the junction unmatched. CDR1 and CDR2 (germline): MNHEY, SVGAGI. The CDR3 length is 16 residues. CDR3: CASSSKRGARHNEQFF. The CDR3 nucleotides read TGTGCCAGCAGTTCCAAGCGGGGGGCCCGGCACAATGAGCAGTTCTTC.

V and J are TRBV11-2 and TRBJ2-1; D is perhaps TRBD2 (6 bases). The CDR3 consists of 14 residues. V lost 5 bases to trimming and J lost 9 bases, with 17 bases between them. The germline CDR1 and CDR2 sequences are SGHAT and FQNNGV. CDR3 nucleotides: TGTGCCAGCAGCAAAGCGGGTGCTCGTGGTGAGCAGTTCTTC. This encodes CASSKAGARGEQFF.

The rearrangement links TRBV7-2 to TRBJ1-1; D not certain. The CDR3 is 16 amino acids. The V end was cut by 1 base, the J end by 5 bases, with 17 bases between. Germline V lookup: CDR1 SGHTA, CDR2 FQGNSA. DNA of the CDR3: TGTGCCAGCAGCTTAGTCATCTCGAGGGTGCAGACTGAAGCTTTCTTT. It is translated as CASSLVISRVQTEAFF.

The chain's CDR3 is CSARDILGQGNEAFF. As DNA, the CDR3 is TGCAGTGCTAGGGATATACTGGGACAGGGAAATGAAGCTTTCTTT. The rearrangement joins TRBV20-1 to TRBJ1-1, with 9 bases that match TRBD1. With 3 bases clipped from V and 7 bases from J, the junction kept 12 bases outside the gene matches. CDR1 and CDR2 from the germline V gene are DFQATT and SNEGSKA (reference sequence). CDR3 size: 15 residues.

V and J are TRBV4-2 and TRBJ2-7; D is possibly TRBD2 (5 bases). V was clipped by 0 bases and J by 0 bases, with 9 bases between them. Looked up from germline, CDR1 is LGHNA and CDR2 is YNFKEQ. This CDR3 region has 15 residues. CDR3: CASSQEPGSSYEQYF. The CDR3 coding sequence is TGTGCCAGCAGCCAAGAACCGGGAAGCTCCTACGAGCAGTACTTC.

This clonotype came up a few times. The chain is built from TRBV27 and TRBJ2-4; a possible D gene is TRBD1 (6 bases). Germline-derived CDR1 and CDR2 are MNHEY and SMNVEV (reference sequence). The CDR3 covers 14 residues. V lost 4 bases and J lost 5, with 12 bases in between. CDR3 coding DNA: TGTGCCAGCAGTTCCGCAGGGGTAGAAAACATTCAGTACTTC. Translation: CASSSAGVENIQYF.

This clonotype came up a few times. The chain links TRBV4-1 to TRBJ2-7, with 10 positions matching TRBD1. This CDR3 contains 15 residues. Germline V gives CDR1 MGHRA, CDR2 YSYEKL. V trimming: 4 bases; J trimming: 5 bases; junction bases outside the gene matches: 8. CDR3 sequence: CASSPWTGGVNEQYF. CDR3 in DNA: TGCGCCAGCAGCCCATGGACAGGGGGAGTCAACGAGCAGTACTTC.

This clonotype was counted between two and nine times. CDR3 in amino acids: CSATQSGAPTDTQYF. CDR3 bases: TGCAGTGCTACTCAGAGCGGAGCTCCGACAGATACGCAGTATTTT. The chain combines TRBV20-1 with TRBJ2-3, with a possible D match to TRBD2 (5 bases). The V end was cut by 4 bases, the J end by 3 bases, with 17 bases between. Germline lookup yields CDR1 DFQATT and CDR2 SNEGSKA (reference sequence). CDR3 length: 15 residues.

This clonotype was counted many times. The chain employs TRBV12-3 or TRBV12-4 and TRBJ1-2; D remains ambiguous. Trimming left V 6 bases short and J 4 bases short, with 12 bases between. The CDR3 is 13 residues long. CDR3 in amino acids: CASRLTDGYGYTF. DNA for the CDR3: TGTGCCAGCAGGCTTACAGATGGCTATGGCTACACCTTC.

The chain links TRBV18 to TRBJ2-3; D not resolved. The germline V gene encodes CDR1 KGHSH and CDR2 LQKENI. The CDR3 spans 15 residues. V gave up 0 bases and J gave up 0 bases, with 7 bases separating them. CDR3 residues: CASSPPRPSTDTQYF. CDR3 nucleotide sequence: TGTGCCAGCTCACCACCGAGGCCTAGCACAGATACGCAGTATTTT.

This clonotype turned up a few times. The chain couples TRBV6-1 to TRBJ1-2, with D perhaps TRBD1 (6 bases). V lost 9 bases to trimming and J lost 2 bases, with 16 bases between them. The germline gives CDR1 MNHNS, CDR2 SASEGT. This CDR3 is built from 14 residues. CDR3 sequence reads: CASRRGMKNYGYTF. In DNA, the CDR3 is TGTGCCAGTCGTAGGGGGATGAAAAACTATGGCTACACCTTC.

The chain recombines TRBV5-4 with TRBJ2-1; TRBD2 agrees at 8 bases. Losses at the gene ends were 2 bases for V and 2 bases for J; bases not matched to a gene: 3. The CDR3 is 15 amino acids. The germline V gene encodes CDR1 SGHNT and CDR2 YYREEE (reference sequence). The CDR3 coding sequence is TGTGCCAGCAGCTTCCGACTAGCGCCCTACAATGAGCAGTTCTTC. Residues: CASSFRLAPYNEQFF.

This chain joins TRBV7-9 and TRBJ2-7; 14 bases match TRBD2. The CDR3 runs to 17 residues. Germline lookup yields CDR1 SEHNR and CDR2 FQNEAQ (reference sequence). Unmatched junction bases numbered 11, after V lost 5 bases and J lost 5 bases. The CDR3 DNA reads TGTGCCAGCAGCCCATCCGGGACTAGCGGGGGATCCCACGAGCAGTACTTC. This sequence encodes CASSPSGTSGGSHEQYF.

This chain joins TRBV18 and TRBJ2-7; no definite D call. V was trimmed by 4 bases and J by 1 base, leaving 11 bases between them. The CDR3 runs to 14 residues. CDR1 is KGHSH and CDR2 is LQKENI in the germline V gene. CDR3 region: CASSQFLSSYEQYF. The CDR3, as DNA: TGTGCCAGCTCACAATTCCTCTCATCCTACGAGCAGTACTTC.

This clonotype was recorded a few times. The chain has TRBV20-1 and TRBJ1-1; unclear D gene. The CDR3 has 14 amino acids. Trimming shortened V by 5 bases and J by 0 bases, and 13 bases separated the two germline ends. CDR1 and CDR2 (germline): DFQATT, SNEGSKA (reference sequence). CDR3 residues: CSAVPKGLNTEAFF. DNA for the CDR3: TGCAGTGCTGTCCCCAAGGGCTTGAACACTGAAGCTTTCTTT.

This clonotype was seen only a few times. The chain links TRBV7-2 to TRBJ2-1, with 13 bases lining up with TRBD2. CDR3 size: 18 residues. V dropped 0 bases and J dropped 6; count of bases not matched to a gene: 8. Germline V CDR1 and CDR2: SGHTA, FQGNSA. DNA of the CDR3: TGTGCCAGCAGCTTAGCGCCCCGACTAGCGGGAGGTAGCAATGAGCAGTTCTTC. The encoded protein is CASSLAPRLAGGSNEQFF.

Only a few counts were recorded for this clonotype. This chain uses TRBV11-2 with TRBJ2-7; 10 bases are a match to TRBD2. CDR1 SGHAT and CDR2 FQNNGV come from the germline V gene. V shed 6 bases and J 5 bases; nucleotides not matched to a gene: 4. The CDR3 consists of 13 residues. CDR3: CASRAGGENEQYF. The CDR3 DNA follows: TGTGCCAGCAGAGCGGGGGGGGAAAACGAGCAGTACTTC.

This clonotype was counted only a few times. The rearrangement joins TRBV6-1 to TRBJ2-2; 11 bases align to TRBD2. The junction had 4 bases not matched to a gene; V was cut back by 6 bases and J by 4 bases. This CDR3 region has 15 residues. Germline V gene sequence: CDR1 MNHNS, CDR2 SASEGT. CDR3 loop: CASRGGLAVTGELFF. As DNA, the CDR3 is TGTGCCAGCAGAGGGGGACTAGCGGTCACCGGGGAGCTGTTTTTT.